The rows below give T cell receptor beta chains drawn from one sample of a study of response to subunit inactivated influenza vaccine. One entry per CDR3 protein results from TCRdb running MiXCR on the RT-PCR reads. The sample records 490,000 or so distinct CDR3 sequences, approximately 7.1% being singletons. Sequencing was performed on PBMCs from blood, taken approximately 25 months after vaccination. The receptors derive from a man aged 45 to 75 who received an inactivated influenza vaccine. CDR3s include the opening cysteine and the closing phenylalanine or tryptophan. A D gene is named only where the DNA matches it firmly. Not every row has a clone size; where given, it reads once, few, many or a size class.

J gene: TRBJ2-3; clone size: many; D gene: -; V gene: TRBV20-1; CDR3 DNA: TGCAGTGCTAGGCGCGGGGCTAGCACAGATACGCAGTATTTT; CDR3 protein: CSARRGASTDTQYF
J gene: TRBJ2-1; clone size: -; D gene: TRBD2; V gene: TRBV9; CDR3 DNA: TGTGCCAGCAGCGTAGGCTTAGCGGGAGGGGACCAGCAGTTCTTC; CDR3 protein: CASSVGLAGGDQQFF
J gene: TRBJ2-1; clone size: many; D gene: TRBD2; V gene: TRBV3-1; CDR3 DNA: TGTGCCAGCAGCGCTGCGGGGGGGCGGAATGAGCAGTTCTTC; CDR3 protein: CASSAAGGRNEQFF
J gene: TRBJ2-5; clone size: many; D gene: -; V gene: TRBV2; CDR3 DNA: TGTGCCAGCAGTGCTACAGGGCTCGGCCAGTACTTC; CDR3 protein: CASSATGLGQYF
J gene: TRBJ1-6; clone size: few; D gene: -; V gene: TRBV4-3; CDR3 DNA: TGCGCCAGCAGCCGGACAGCCCGCTCCTATAATTCACCCCTCCACTTT; CDR3 protein: CASSRTARSYNSPLHF
J gene: TRBJ2-5; clone size: many; D gene: -; V gene: TRBV6-1; CDR3 DNA: TGTGCCAGCAGTGAAGCGGGGCGCAGACTGAGGGGCGCCCAAGAGACCCAGTACTTC; CDR3 protein: CASSEAGRRLRGAQETQYF
J gene: TRBJ1-1; clone size: many; D gene: -; V gene: TRBV29-1; CDR3 DNA: TGCAGCGTTGGGTTAGGGACTTTGAACACTGAAGCTTTCTTT; CDR3 protein: CSVGLGTLNTEAFF
J gene: TRBJ2-5; clone size: few; D gene: TRBD2; V gene: TRBV4-1; CDR3 DNA: TGCGCCAGCAGCCAAGGGTCATTAGCGGGAGGGCCCTCGGGTCGACGAGAGACCCAGTACTTC; CDR3 protein: CASSQGSLAGGPSGRRETQYF
J gene: TRBJ2-3; clone size: -; D gene: TRBD2; V gene: TRBV27; CDR3 DNA: TGTGCCAGCAGTTCCAGCGGGAGATGGACAGATACGCAGTATTTT; CDR3 protein: CASSSSGRWTDTQYF
J gene: TRBJ2-7; clone size: -; D gene: TRBD1; V gene: TRBV12-3/TRBV12-4; CDR3 DNA: TGTGCCAGCAGCCGTCACAGGGGGGTATCCTACGAGCAGTACTTC; CDR3 protein: CASSRHRGVSYEQYF
J gene: TRBJ2-3; clone size: -; D gene: -; V gene: TRBV7-2; CDR3 DNA: TGTGCCAGCGAGGACCCACCGGGGGATACGCAGTATTTT; CDR3 protein: CASEDPPGDTQYF
J gene: TRBJ2-2; clone size: -; D gene: TRBD1; V gene: TRBV3-1; CDR3 DNA: TGTGCCAGCAGCAGGACGTCCAGGGGGCGAACCGGGGAGCTGTTTTTT; CDR3 protein: CASSRTSRGRTGELFF
J gene: TRBJ1-1; clone size: few; D gene: -; V gene: TRBV27; CDR3 DNA: TGTGCCAGCCGCAGCTCAGGGGCGGCCTACACTGAAGCTTTCTTT; CDR3 protein: CASRSSGAAYTEAFF
J gene: TRBJ2-1; clone size: few; D gene: TRBD1; V gene: TRBV5-1; CDR3 DNA: TGCGCCAGCAGCACCAGACAGGGGGGTAGGGATGAGCAGTTCTTC; CDR3 protein: CASSTRQGGRDEQFF
J gene: TRBJ2-5; clone size: -; D gene: TRBD2; V gene: TRBV5-4; CDR3 DNA: TGTGCCAGCAGCTCAGTAGCGGGAGGAGAGACCCAGTACTTC; CDR3 protein: CASSSVAGGETQYF
J gene: TRBJ1-5; clone size: many; D gene: -; V gene: TRBV28; CDR3 DNA: TGTGCCAGCAGTTTATCGAGTCAGCCCCAGCATTTT; CDR3 protein: CASSLSSQPQHF
J gene: TRBJ2-3; clone size: few; D gene: TRBD2; V gene: TRBV27; CDR3 DNA: TGTGCCAGCAGTTTAGTGGCGGGAGTAGGGACAGATACGCAGTATTTT; CDR3 protein: CASSLVAGVGTDTQYF
J gene: TRBJ1-5; clone size: -; D gene: TRBD1; V gene: TRBV6-1; CDR3 DNA: TGTGCCAGCAGTGAACCCCTGTTCAATGGGGAGGGGGCGGGCAATCAGCCCCAGCATTTT; CDR3 protein: CASSEPLFNGEGAGNQPQHF
J gene: TRBJ2-3; clone size: many; D gene: TRBD2; V gene: TRBV5-4; CDR3 DNA: TGTGCCAGCAGCCCCCCTAGCGGGAGTACAGATACGCAGTATTTT; CDR3 protein: CASSPPSGSTDTQYF
J gene: TRBJ2-1; clone size: few; D gene: TRBD2; V gene: TRBV20-1; CDR3 DNA: TGCAGTGCTAGAGATCCTACTAGCGGGGTTCAATCCTACAATGAGCAGTTCTTC; CDR3 protein: CSARDPTSGVQSYNEQFF
J gene: TRBJ2-1; clone size: few; D gene: TRBD2; V gene: TRBV5-1; CDR3 DNA: TGCGCCAGCAGCCCGGGGGGAACCGACAATGAGCAGTTCTTC; CDR3 protein: CASSPGGTDNEQFF
J gene: TRBJ2-3; clone size: few; D gene: TRBD1; V gene: TRBV4-3; CDR3 DNA: TGCGCCAGCAGCACCAATGTCGGGACAGGGAGCACAGATACGCAGTATTTT; CDR3 protein: CASSTNVGTGSTDTQYF
J gene: TRBJ2-3; clone size: many; D gene: TRBD2; V gene: TRBV27; CDR3 DNA: TGTGCCAGCAGTCCACTAGCGGGGGAACTCACAGATACGCAGTATTTT; CDR3 protein: CASSPLAGELTDTQYF